This TCR beta chain is drawn from a study of blood T cell repertoires in COVID-19. CDR1 is GTSNPN, CDR2 SVGIG, per germline (reference sequence). V gave up 2 bases and J gave up 6 bases, with 9 bases separating them. The CDR3 length is 12 residues. This clone was observed once. Other nucleotide sequences in the sample specify the same CDR3. Only in-frame clones appear in the TCRdb table, and some are missing; sequencing was by immunoSEQ multiplex PCR. The sample lists around 220,000 clones; 75% to 85% were seen once. This sequence was found in a woman over 75 with COVID-19, enrolled during active disease. The sequencing input was peripheral blood. The chain links TRBV30 to TRBJ2-3; TRBD2 might be the D (6 bases). As DNA, the CDR3 is TGTGCCTGGAGTCCCCGGGGGGATACGCAGTATTTT. Protein product: CAWSPRGDTQYF.